This is a list of T cell receptor beta chains from one sample in a study of cytomegalovirus exposure and HLA in healthy donors. Data came from immunoSEQ multiplex PCR; TCRdb stores just in-frame clones and leaves some out. The table has around 65,000 clones, 60% to 80% seen once. Sequencing was performed on PBMCs. Receptors originate from a man aged 35 to 55 in good health and CMV-seropositive. CDR3s leave out the opening cysteine and the closing phenylalanine or tryptophan. The D gene is left open where the match is weak. The size entry is marked missing in some rows and otherwise reads once, few, many or a size class.

D: TRBD1
length: 13
size: NA
J: TRBJ1-6
V: TRBV10-3
CDR3: AIRGTGEENSPLH

D: NA
length: 10
size: NA
J: TRBJ1-2
V: TRBV10-3
CDR3: AAQSLNYGYT

D: TRBD1
length: 10
size: NA
J: TRBJ1-2
V: TRBV29-1
CDR3: SVVTGNYGYT

D: TRBD2
length: 13
size: few
J: TRBJ2-3
V: TRBV10-3
CDR3: AINQMSGRADTQY

D: NA
length: 11
size: NA
J: TRBJ1-2
V: TRBV25-1
CDR3: ASSRQFSDGYT

D: NA
length: 12
size: NA
J: TRBJ2-1
V: TRBV10-3
CDR3: AISPGSTYNEQF

D: NA
length: 13
size: NA
J: TRBJ1-3
V: TRBV11-2
CDR3: ASSSGQIAGNTIY

D: TRBD2
length: 13
size: NA
J: TRBJ2-7
V: TRBV10-3
CDR3: AISLGSSGFYEQY

D: TRBD1
length: 15
size: NA
J: TRBJ2-7
V: TRBV7-8
CDR3: ASTPLFRGRSGYEQY

D: TRBD2
length: 12
size: NA
J: TRBJ2-7
V: TRBV7-8
CDR3: ASTTRLAGPEQY

D: NA
length: 10
size: NA
J: TRBJ2-7
V: TRBV28
CDR3: ASSTTVGEQY

D: TRBD2
length: 15
size: NA
J: NA
V: TRBV5-1
CDR3: ASSLVSPSGSSYEQY

D: NA
length: 11
size: NA
J: TRBJ2-3
V: TRBV11-2
CDR3: ASSLVFGDTQY

D: TRBD1
length: 14
size: NA
J: TRBJ1-5
V: TRBV19
CDR3: ASSIAGAGGGQPQH

D: TRBD2
length: 13
size: NA
J: TRBJ2-7
V: TRBV30
CDR3: AWSSGTSVFYEQY

D: TRBD1
length: 12
size: NA
J: TRBJ1-2
V: TRBV6-5
CDR3: ASSSQGAGRGYT

D: NA
length: 13
size: NA
J: TRBJ1-5
V: TRBV4-3
CDR3: ASSQGVGGNQPQH

D: NA
length: 12
size: many
J: TRBJ1-5
V: TRBV2
CDR3: ASSEDSFDQPQH

D: NA
length: 13
size: NA
J: TRBJ2-3
V: TRBV7-8
CDR3: ASSVLAMWTDTQY

D: NA
length: 15
size: NA
J: TRBJ2-7
V: TRBV21-1
CDR3: ASSKKPGGDRVDMQY

D: TRBD1
length: 13
size: NA
J: TRBJ1-2
V: TRBV10-3
CDR3: AISARTGANYGYT

D: NA
length: 13
size: NA
J: TRBJ1-5
V: TRBV7-2
CDR3: ASSLGYQGNQPQH

D: NA
length: 13
size: NA
J: TRBJ2-2
V: TRBV4-1
CDR3: ASSQGTSNTGELF

D: NA
length: 9
size: few
J: TRBJ2-3
V: TRBV20-1
CDR3: SARVGGTQY

D: NA
length: 10
size: NA
J: TRBJ2-3
V: TRBV5-6
CDR3: ASSLGADTQY

D: NA
length: 13
size: NA
J: TRBJ2-5
V: TRBV6-6
CDR3: ASSSQTGSQETQY

D: NA
length: 12
size: NA
J: TRBJ2-5
V: TRBV9
CDR3: ASSVGRALETQY

D: NA
length: 14
size: NA
J: TRBJ2-7
V: TRBV5-6
CDR3: ASVSSGVRRMGEQY

D: TRBD1
length: 14
size: NA
J: TRBJ1-2
V: TRBV6-6
CDR3: ASSYSNSGGVYGYT

D: NA
length: 6
size: NA
J: TRBJ1-2
V: TRBV25-1
CDR3: AGGGYT

D: NA
length: 13
size: few
J: NA
V: TRBV7-8
CDR3: ASSLVGLGDYEQY

D: NA
length: 13
size: few
J: TRBJ1-1
V: TRBV14
CDR3: ASSPLTGWNTEAF

D: NA
length: 12
size: once
J: TRBJ2-3
V: TRBV6-1
CDR3: ASVERVRTDTQY

D: TRBD2
length: 18
size: NA
J: TRBJ2-1
V: TRBV4-2
CDR3: ASSHPRGTSGPGGHNEQF

D: NA
length: 13
size: NA
J: TRBJ1-5
V: TRBV7-2
CDR3: ASSLVSGDNQPQH

D: NA
length: 10
size: NA
J: TRBJ2-7
V: TRBV19
CDR3: ASSIGPYEQY

D: NA
length: 11
size: NA
J: TRBJ2-1
V: TRBV5-1
CDR3: ASSPMETGEQF

D: TRBD2
length: 14
size: NA
J: TRBJ2-1
V: TRBV11-2
CDR3: ASTPLLGGSYNEQF

D: TRBD1
length: 11
size: many
J: TRBJ1-5
V: TRBV30
CDR3: AWGGQGGQPQH

D: NA
length: 11
size: few
J: TRBJ2-1
V: TRBV7-7
CDR3: ASSFQEHNEQF

D: NA
length: 11
size: NA
J: TRBJ2-2
V: TRBV29-1
CDR3: SAESGRLGELF

D: NA
length: 17
size: NA
J: TRBJ2-1
V: TRBV21-1
CDR3: ASSKDTRALTLSYNEQF

D: NA
length: 13
size: NA
J: TRBJ2-2
V: TRBV7-2
CDR3: ASSLQRPNTGELF

D: NA
length: 11
size: NA
J: TRBJ1-4
V: TRBV27
CDR3: ASSIIREGKLF

D: NA
length: 11
size: NA
J: TRBJ2-2
V: TRBV6-6
CDR3: ASRLPSGGELF

D: TRBD2
length: 12
size: NA
J: TRBJ2-5
V: TRBV25-1
CDR3: ASSPAGGLETQY